Included here is one T cell receptor (beta chain) sequence, with context. The sample is drawn from a study of control samples from healthy donors and cancer patients. Clones were sequenced by immunoSEQ multiplex PCR, and TCRdb holds only the in-frame ones, with some missing. The table has 84,000 or so clones, roughly nine tenths seen once. Germline CDR1 reads SGHTA; CDR2 reads FQGNSA. The V and J ends lost 6 bases and 3 bases, in that order; junction bases with no gene match: 3. This CDR3 is 14 amino acids long. This TCR derives from a man in his fifties or sixties in good health. The sequenced material came from blood. The rearrangement joins TRBV7-2 to TRBJ2-7; 12 bases map to TRBD2. The CDR3 nucleotides are TGTGCCAGCAGTTCTAGCGGGGGGGGCTACGAGCAGTACTTC. It specifies CASSSSGGGYEQYF.